This TCR beta chain came from a study of technical replicates of blood from a handful of donors (dated by TCRdb to about 2017). The library was produced with the immunoSEQ multiplex PCR assay. The immuneACCESS repertoire file appears here via TCRdb, limited to in-frame rearrangements. These files lack a portion of the clones; in checked studies, under half of the deficit traces to unresolved V genes, and the cause of the others is not known. The sample table lists 80,000 to 95,000 clones, about 96% of them with a count of one. About 0.38% of the sample lies in the top ten. Notes on this clone: Its antigen is currently not known. Base qualities are not at hand, and no much larger clone is one base apart.

The receptor was derived from a human donor in good health. Sequencing was performed on T cells isolated from PBMCs.

CDR3 protein: CASSGSDRGHGYTF. DNA sequence: TGTGCCAGCAGTGGCTCGGACAGGGGGCACGGCTACACCTTC. The chain is assembled from TRBV25-1 and TRBJ1-2; TRBD1 lines up with 11 middle nucleotides. The CDR3 holds 14 amino acids from the cysteine to the phenylalanine. CDR3 DNA only is kept here, 42 bases in frame from base 1. After removal of 4 bases from V and 8 bases from J, the junction retains 6 bases not matched to a gene. CDR1 and CDR2, per the germline V gene, are MGHDK and SYGVNS.